This T cell receptor (beta chain) appears in the sequencing data of a study of blood T cell repertoires in COVID-19 (dated by TCRdb to the early 2020s). About the investigation overall: Collaborator samples came from the United States, Italy and Spain and covered acute and convalescent phases of COVID-19. The material from the prospective study consisted of cDNA or gDNA derived from T cells, B-cell-depleted T cells, or PBMCs. Deeply sampled blood TCRbeta repertoires from subjects exposed to, actively infected with, or recovered from COVID-19 were included in the dataset. A freely available public database, intended as a resource for researchers studying the immune response to SARS-CoV-2, is where the repertoires were released. Samples came from the ongoing ImmuneRACE study (first 160 participants) plus 1,254 subjects from 6 global collaborators. Sample metadata almost always included a de-identified subject ID, COVID-19 status, age in years and sex. Where available, HLA class I and class II types were taken from metadata supplied by the sample provider and were not determined by assay-based typing.

Summary of the overall study and its limitations: The quantity of clinical and demographic metadata differed by source and by participant and was supplied without curation.

In the prospective study, participants were roughly 18 to 100 years old, resided in under 30 geographic areas of the United States, and were enrolled through a virtual design. Cohort assignment in the prospective study relied on participant-reported clinical history from a screening survey and a study questionnaire. Recovered participants in ImmuneRACE Cohort 3 were defined as having two consecutive negative NP/OP PCR tests, clearance from a healthcare professional, or resolution of symptoms. In the prospective study, mobile phlebotomists collected whole blood, serum and a nasopharyngeal or oropharyngeal swab from each participant. Over a 2-month period, participants in the prospective study had the option of providing additional blood draws and questionnaires. Before DNA extraction, prospective study blood samples were shipped either frozen or at room temperature. TCRbeta CDR3 regions were amplified from genomic DNA using the immunoSEQ Assay, a bias-controlled multiplex PCR. The authors' analysis ran thus. Nucleated cell counts per sample were estimated from amplification of reference gene primers within the assay. Sequence reads were collapsed and filtered to measure the absolute abundance of every unique TCRbeta CDR3 rearrangement. Productive Simpson clonality was computed per sample as the square root of Simpson's diversity index over productive rearrangements. Sourced from immuneACCESS, this table was stored by TCRdb with only in-frame sequences that have V and J called. A share of the clones is absent; for the studies checked, an unresolved V gene accounts for under half, and the remainder has no known explanation. V and J calls and clone size are those listed in that table; D and trimming were worked out from the DNA. For this sample there are about 300,000 clones; 86% appear just once. Under 3% of the sample rests with the top ten.

Turning to this clone: Its antigen is unknown. Base qualities are not recorded, but no much larger clone differs from it by a single base.

V lost 5 bases and J lost 7 bases; the stretch between them is 18 bases long. From cysteine to phenylalanine, the CDR3 is 15 amino acids long. The CDR3 DNA has 45 bases and is translated from base 1. CDR1 and CDR2, looked up from the germline V gene, are SGHTA and FQGTGA. Rearrangement joined TRBV7-3 to TRBJ2-1; possibly the D gene is TRBD1, per 5 matching bases. Material: PBMCs or T cells enriched from blood (not recorded which). This TCR was sampled from a woman aged 18-29 years who had recovered from COVID-19. The CDR3 corresponds to CASSLTPGYTNEQFF. The base sequence is TGTGCCAGCAGCCTTACACCAGGGTATACGAATGAGCAGTTCTTC. Here the CDR3 is joined to the reference TRBV7-3 and TRBJ2-1 genes, and the full variable domain is: GAGVSQTPSNKVTEKGKYVELRCDPISGHTALYWYRQSLGQGPEFLIYFQGTGAADDSGLPNDRFFAVRPEGSVSTLKIQRTERGDSAVYLCASSLTPGYTNEQFFGPGTRLTVL.